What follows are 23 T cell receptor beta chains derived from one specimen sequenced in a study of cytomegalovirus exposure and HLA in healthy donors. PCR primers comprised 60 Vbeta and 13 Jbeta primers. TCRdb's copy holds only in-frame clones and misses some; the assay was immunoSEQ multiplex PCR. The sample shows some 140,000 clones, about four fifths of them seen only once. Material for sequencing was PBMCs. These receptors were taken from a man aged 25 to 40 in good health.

The CDR3 nucleotides are TGTGCCAGCAGTTACCCACAGGGGGCGGGACCGGCTGAGCAGTTCTTC. It encodes CASSYPQGAGPAEQFF. The chain recombines TRBV6-5 with TRBJ2-1, with 9 bases identical to TRBD1. Germline lookup yields CDR1 MNHEY and CDR2 SVGAGI. J gave up 9 bases and V 2 bases, and 11 bases lay outside the gene matches. The CDR3 extends over 16 amino acids.

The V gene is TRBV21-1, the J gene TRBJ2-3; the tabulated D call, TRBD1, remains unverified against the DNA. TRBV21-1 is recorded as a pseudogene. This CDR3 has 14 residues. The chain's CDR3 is CASSQGTGVDTQYF. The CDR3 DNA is TGTGCCAGCAGCCAGGGGACAGGGGTGGATACGCAGTATTTT.

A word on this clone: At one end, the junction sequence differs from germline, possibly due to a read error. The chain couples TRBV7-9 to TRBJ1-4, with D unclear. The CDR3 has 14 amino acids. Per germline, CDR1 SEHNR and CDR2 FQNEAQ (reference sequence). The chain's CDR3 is CSSSSDEEGEKLFF. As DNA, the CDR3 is TGTTCCAGCAGTTCTGACGAGGAGGGTGAAAAACTGTTTTTT.

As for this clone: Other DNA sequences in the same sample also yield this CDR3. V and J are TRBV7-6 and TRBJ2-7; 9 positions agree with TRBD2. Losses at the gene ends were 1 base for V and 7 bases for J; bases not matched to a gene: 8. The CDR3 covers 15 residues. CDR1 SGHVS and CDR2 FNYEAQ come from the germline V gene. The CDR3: CASSLEAGGPGEQYF. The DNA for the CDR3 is TGTGCCAGCAGCTTAGAGGCGGGAGGGCCTGGGGAGCAGTACTTC.

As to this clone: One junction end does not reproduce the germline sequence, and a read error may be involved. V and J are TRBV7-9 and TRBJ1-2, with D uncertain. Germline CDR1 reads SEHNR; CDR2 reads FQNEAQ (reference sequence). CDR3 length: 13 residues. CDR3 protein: CSSSPSIGNGYTF. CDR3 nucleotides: TGTTCCAGCAGCCCCTCCATCGGGAATGGCTACACCTTC.

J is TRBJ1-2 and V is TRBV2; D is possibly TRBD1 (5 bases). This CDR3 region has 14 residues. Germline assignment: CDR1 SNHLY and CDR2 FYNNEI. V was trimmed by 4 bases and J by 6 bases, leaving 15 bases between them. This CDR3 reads CASSGDRGRHGYTF. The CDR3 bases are TGTGCCAGCAGTGGGGATCGGGGGAGGCATGGCTACACCTTC.

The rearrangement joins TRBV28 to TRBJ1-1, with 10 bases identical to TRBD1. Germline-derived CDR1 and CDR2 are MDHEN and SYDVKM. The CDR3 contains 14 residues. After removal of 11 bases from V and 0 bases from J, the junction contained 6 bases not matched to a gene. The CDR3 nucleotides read TGTGCCGAGAGGGACAGGGGTATGAACACTGAAGCTTTCTTT. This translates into CAERDRGMNTEAFF.

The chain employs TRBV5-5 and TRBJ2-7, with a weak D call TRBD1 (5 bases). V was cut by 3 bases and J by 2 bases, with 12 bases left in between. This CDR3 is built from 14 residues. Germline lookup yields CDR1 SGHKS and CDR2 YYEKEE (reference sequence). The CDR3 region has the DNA TGTGCCAGCAGCTCGACAGTGTCGACCTACGAGCAGTACTTC. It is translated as CASSSTVSTYEQYF.

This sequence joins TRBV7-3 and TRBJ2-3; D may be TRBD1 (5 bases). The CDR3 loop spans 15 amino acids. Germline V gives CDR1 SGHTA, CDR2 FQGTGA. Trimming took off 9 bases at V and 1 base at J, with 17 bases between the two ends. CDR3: CASSLLGVRTDTQYF. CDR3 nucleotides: TGTGCCAGTTCCTTGTTAGGGGTTCGCACAGATACGCAGTATTTT.

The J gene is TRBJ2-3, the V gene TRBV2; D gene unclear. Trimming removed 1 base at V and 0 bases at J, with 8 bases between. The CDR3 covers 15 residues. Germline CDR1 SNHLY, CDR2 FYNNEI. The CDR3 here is CASSEGSQSTDTQYF. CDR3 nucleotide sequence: TGTGCCAGCAGTGAAGGGAGCCAAAGCACAGATACGCAGTATTTT.

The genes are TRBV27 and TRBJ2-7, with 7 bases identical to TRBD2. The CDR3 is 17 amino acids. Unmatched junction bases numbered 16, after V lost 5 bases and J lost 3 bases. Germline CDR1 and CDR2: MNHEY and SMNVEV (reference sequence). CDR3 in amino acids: CASSPVGPSGGRYEQYF. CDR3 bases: TGTGCCAGCAGTCCCGTGGGGCCTAGCGGCGGACGCTACGAGCAGTACTTC.

The CDR3 protein is CAWSVRGGSGYTF. As DNA, the CDR3 is TGTGCCTGGAGTGTGCGGGGGGGTAGTGGCTACACCTTC. The chain couples TRBV30 to TRBJ1-2; a weak D match, TRBD1 (5 bases). The CDR3 is made up of 13 amino acids. Germline lookup yields CDR1 GTSNPN and CDR2 SVGIG (reference sequence). Trimming took 0 bases from V and 7 from J, leaving 12 bases between them.

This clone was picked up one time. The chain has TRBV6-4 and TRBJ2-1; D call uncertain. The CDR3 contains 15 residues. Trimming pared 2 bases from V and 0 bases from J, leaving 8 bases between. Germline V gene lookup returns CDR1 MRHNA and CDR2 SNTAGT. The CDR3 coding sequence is TGTGCCAGCAGTGACGTCCTCCGCTCCTACAATGAGCAGTTCTTC. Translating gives CASSDVLRSYNEQFF.

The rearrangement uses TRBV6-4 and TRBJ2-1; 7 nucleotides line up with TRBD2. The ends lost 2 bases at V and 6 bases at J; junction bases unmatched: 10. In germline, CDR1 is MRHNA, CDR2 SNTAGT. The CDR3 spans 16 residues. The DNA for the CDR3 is TGTGCCAGCAGTGACGGGACGGCGGGAGAGTTCAATGAGCAGTTCTTC. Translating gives CASSDGTAGEFNEQFF.

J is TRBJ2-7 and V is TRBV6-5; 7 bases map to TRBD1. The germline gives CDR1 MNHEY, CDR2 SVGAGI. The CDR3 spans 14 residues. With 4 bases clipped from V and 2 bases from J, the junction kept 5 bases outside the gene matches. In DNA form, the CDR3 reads TGTGCCAGCAGTTCAACCGGGACAGCCTACGAGCAGTACTTC. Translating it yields CASSSTGTAYEQYF.

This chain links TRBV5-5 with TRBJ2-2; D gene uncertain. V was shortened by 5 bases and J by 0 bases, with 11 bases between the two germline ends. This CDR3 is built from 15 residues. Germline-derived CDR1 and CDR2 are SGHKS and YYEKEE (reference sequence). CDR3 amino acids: CASSPFVANTGELFF. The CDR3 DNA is TGTGCCAGCAGTCCCTTCGTAGCGAACACCGGGGAGCTGTTTTTT.

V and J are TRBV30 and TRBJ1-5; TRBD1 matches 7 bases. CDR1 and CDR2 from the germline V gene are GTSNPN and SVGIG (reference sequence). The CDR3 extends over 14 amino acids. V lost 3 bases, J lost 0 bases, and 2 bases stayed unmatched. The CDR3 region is CAWSRDSSNQPQHF. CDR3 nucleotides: TGTGCCTGGAGCCGGGACAGTAGCAATCAGCCCCAGCATTTT.

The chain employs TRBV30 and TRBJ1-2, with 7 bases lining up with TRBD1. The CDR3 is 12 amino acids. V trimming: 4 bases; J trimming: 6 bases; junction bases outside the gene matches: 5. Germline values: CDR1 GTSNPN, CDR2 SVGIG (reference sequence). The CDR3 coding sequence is TGTGCCTGGATAGAGGGGGCGAATGGCTACACCTTC. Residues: CAWIEGANGYTF.

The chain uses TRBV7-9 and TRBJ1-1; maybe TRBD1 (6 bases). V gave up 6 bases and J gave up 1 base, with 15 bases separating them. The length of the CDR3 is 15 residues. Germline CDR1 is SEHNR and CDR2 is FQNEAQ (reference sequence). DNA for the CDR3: TGTGCCAGCAGGCGGACCGGGACATCGAACACTGAAGCTTTCTTT. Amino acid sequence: CASRRTGTSNTEAFF.

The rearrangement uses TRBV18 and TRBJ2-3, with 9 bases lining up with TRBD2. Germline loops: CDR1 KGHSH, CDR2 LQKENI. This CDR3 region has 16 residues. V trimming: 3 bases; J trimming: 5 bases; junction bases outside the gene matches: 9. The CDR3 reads CASSPSLAGRVDTQYF. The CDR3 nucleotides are TGTGCCAGCTCACCCAGCCTAGCGGGAAGGGTAGATACGCAGTATTTT. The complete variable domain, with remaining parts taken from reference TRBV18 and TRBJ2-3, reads NAGVMQNPRHLVRRRGQEARLRCSPMKGHSHVYWYRQLPEEGLKFMVYLQKENIIDESGMPKERFSAEFPKEGPSILRIQQVVRGDSAAYFCASSPSLAGRVDTQYFGPGTRLTVL.

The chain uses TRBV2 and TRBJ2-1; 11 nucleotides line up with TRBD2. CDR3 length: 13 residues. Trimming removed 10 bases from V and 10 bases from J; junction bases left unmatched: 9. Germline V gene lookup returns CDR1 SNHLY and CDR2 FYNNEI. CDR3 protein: CATRATSGVEQFF. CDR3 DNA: TGTGCCACCCGTGCGACTAGCGGGGTAGAGCAGTTCTTC. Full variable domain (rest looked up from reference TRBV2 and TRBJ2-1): EPEVTQTPSHQVTQMGQEVILRCVPISNHLYFYWYRQILGQKVEFLVSFYNNEISEKSEIFDDQFSVERPDGSNFTLKIRSTKLEDSAMYFCATRATSGVEQFFGPGTRLTVL.

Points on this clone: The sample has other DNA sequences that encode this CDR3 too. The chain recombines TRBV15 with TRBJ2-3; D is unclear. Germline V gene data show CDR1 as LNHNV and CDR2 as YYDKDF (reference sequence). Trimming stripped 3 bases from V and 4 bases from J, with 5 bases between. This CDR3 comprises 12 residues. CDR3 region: CATSRPADTQYF. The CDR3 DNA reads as TGTGCCACCAGCAGGCCGGCAGATACGCAGTATTTT.

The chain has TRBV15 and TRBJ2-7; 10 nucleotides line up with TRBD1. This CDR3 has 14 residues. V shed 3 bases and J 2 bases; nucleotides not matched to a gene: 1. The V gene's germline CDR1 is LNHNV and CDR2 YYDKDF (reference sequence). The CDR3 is CATSRGQGPYEQYF. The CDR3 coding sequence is TGTGCCACCAGCAGGGGACAGGGGCCCTACGAGCAGTACTTC. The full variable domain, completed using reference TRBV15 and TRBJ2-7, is DAMVIQNPRYQVTQFGKPVTLSCSQTLNHNVMYWYQQKSSQAPKLLFHYYDKDFNNEADTPDNFQSRRPNTSFCFLDIRSPGLGDTAMYLCATSRGQGPYEQYFGPGTRLTVT.